The clone carrying this T cell receptor (beta chain) has more than one count but fewer than ten. This sample was included in a study of T-cell reconstitution after alpha-beta-depleted transplantation in children. Trimming shortened V by 3 bases and J by 2 bases, and 8 bases separated the two germline ends. Per germline, CDR1 MNHNY and CDR2 SVGAGI (reference sequence). The CDR3 extends over 13 amino acids. The TCRbeta library incorporated unique molecular identifiers. TCRdb re-called the PCR reads with MiXCR, one entry per CDR3 protein. Seen here are some 280,000 distinct CDR3 sequences, more than 9% observed once, and the top ten hold over 9%.

The rearrangement joins TRBV6-6 to TRBJ2-7; D remains ambiguous. The sample consisted of PBMCs from the stem cell graft donor, taken from the stem cell graft. This sequence was found in a human donor who donated a stem cell graft to a child with SCID. Here the CDR3 DNA reads TGTGCCAGCAGTTATGGCAGCCCCTACGAGCAGTACTTC. It specifies CASSYGSPYEQYF.